Sequencing of this TCR beta chain was carried out in a study of blood T cell repertoires in COVID-19. Across the whole study: Italy, Spain and the United States were the sources of the convalescent and acute COVID-19 samples. From T cells, B-cell-depleted T cells, or PBMCs came the material, which was cDNA or gDNA.

In the original analysis: Nucleated cell number was recorded as an estimate derived from reference gene primer amplification. Clones were read by immunoSEQ multiplex PCR, and TCRdb kept only the in-frame ones, dropping some. For V, J and clone size, that table is used; D and trimming come from the DNA. The profile shows approximately 130,000 clones, 86% of them singletons. CDR3 length equals 15 residues. Trimming removed 2 bases from V and 6 bases from J, with 15 bases in between. Germline lookup yields CDR1 MNHEY and CDR2 SMNVEV (reference sequence). The sequence was collected from a woman aged 45-65 years who had recovered from COVID-19. The sequenced material came from peripheral blood. The genes are TRBV27 and TRBJ2-3; possible D gene TRBD2, 5 bases. Written as DNA, the CDR3 is TGTGCCAGCAGTTTAGTCCTCGGAGGTGCGGATACGCAGTATTTT. Translated, it gives CASSLVLGGADTQYF.